This paragraph reports one TCR beta chain. This receptor's antigen is unknown. One base away there is no much larger clone; base qualities are not given. The CDR3 holds 14 amino acids from the cysteine to the phenylalanine. CDR3 DNA is the only sequence kept; it has 42 bases, read in frame from the first base. CDR1 and CDR2 are drawn from the germline V gene: KGHSH, LQKENI. Trimming takes 2 bases off V and 14 bases off J; junction bases not matched to a gene: 10. The data originate from a study of blood T cell repertoires in COVID-19 (dated by TCRdb to the early 2020s). Regarding the study in general: The collaborator samples originated in the United States, Italy and Spain and spanned the acute and convalescent phases of COVID-19. Subjects who had been exposed to COVID-19, were actively infected with it, or had recovered from it provided the deeply sampled blood TCRbeta repertoires that made up the dataset. A de-identified subject ID, COVID-19 status, age in years and sex were almost always included in the sample metadata. The repertoires were made available in a free public database intended to serve as a resource for research on the immune response to SARS-CoV-2. The prospective study material was composed of cDNA or gDNA derived from T cells, B-cell-depleted T cells, or PBMCs. Where HLA class I and class II types were available, the types were taken from metadata supplied by the sample provider, not from assay-based typing. Samples were obtained from the ongoing ImmuneRACE study (first 160 participants) and from over a thousand subjects provided by 6 global collaborators. Points the paper makes about the study in general: The quantity of clinical and demographic metadata differed by source and by participant and was supplied without curation.

Whole blood was collected in K2EDTA tubes by collaborating institutions according to the institutions' own protocols. Collaborator samples were shipped for TCRbeta analysis as frozen whole blood, isolated PBMCs, or DNA extracted from either sample type. TCRbeta CDR3 regions were amplified from genomic DNA by means of the immunoSEQ Assay, a bias-controlled multiplex PCR. Turning to the authors' computational methods: The number of nucleated cells in each sample was estimated by amplification of reference gene primers within the assay. To quantify the absolute abundance of each unique TCRbeta CDR3 rearrangement, sequence reads were collapsed and filtered. Productive Simpson clonality was computed per sample as the square root of Simpson's diversity index over productive rearrangements. TCRdb holds this immuneACCESS table with in-frame rearrangements only. Some clones are missing; in checked studies, unresolved V genes explain under half, and the rest has no known cause. The D gene and trimming were derived from the DNA, and the V and J assignments and clone size from that table. In this sample the table shows about 58,000 clones, over 75% of which occur a single time. The top ten constitute roughly 4.7% of the sample.

The chain is encoded by TRBV18 joined to TRBJ2-1; TRBD1 aligns with 9 central bases. The source of this sequence is a man aged 40-49 years with active COVID-19. The sequenced sample consisted of peripheral blood. The CDR3 is CASSPESGTGFKFF. The nucleotide sequence is TGTGCCAGCTCACCAGAATCCGGGACAGGGTTTAAGTTCTTC.